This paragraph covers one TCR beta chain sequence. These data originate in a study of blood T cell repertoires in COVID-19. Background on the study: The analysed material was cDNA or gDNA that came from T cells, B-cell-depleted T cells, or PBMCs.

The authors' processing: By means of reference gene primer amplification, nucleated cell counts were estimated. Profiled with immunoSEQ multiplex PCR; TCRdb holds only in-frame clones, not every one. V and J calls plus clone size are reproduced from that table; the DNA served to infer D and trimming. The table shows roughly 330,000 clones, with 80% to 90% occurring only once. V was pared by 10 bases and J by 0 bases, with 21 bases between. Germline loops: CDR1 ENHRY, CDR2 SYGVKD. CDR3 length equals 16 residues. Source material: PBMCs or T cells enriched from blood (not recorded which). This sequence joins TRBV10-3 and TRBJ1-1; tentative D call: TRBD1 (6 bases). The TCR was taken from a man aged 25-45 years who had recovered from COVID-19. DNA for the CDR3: TGTGCCACCACCGTAGGGGGGGGGTTCATGAACACTGAAGCTTTCTTT. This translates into CATTVGGGFMNTEAFF.